This T cell receptor beta chain originates from a study of technical replicates of blood from a few donors. Sequencing used immunoSEQ multiplex PCR; TCRdb keeps in-frame clones, though not all of them. Of 80,000 to 100,000 clones detected, about 95% appear once; the ten largest clones hold roughly 0.2%. The CDR3 is 16 residues long. Per the germline V gene, CDR1 is SNHLY and CDR2 is FYNNEI. The J segment lost 0 bases and the V segment lost 6 bases, leaving 6 bases of the junction unmatched. The receptor was isolated from a human donor in good health. The sample consisted of T cells isolated from PBMCs. This chain uses TRBV2 with TRBJ2-3; 10 bases line up with TRBD2. The CDR3: CASSKGLAESTDTQYF. CDR3 bases: TGTGCCAGCAGCAAAGGACTAGCGGAGAGCACAGATACGCAGTATTTT.